This T cell receptor (beta chain) was identified in a study of T cell responses to AZD1222 COVID-19 vaccine. Findings of the study overall: After the peak T cell response, and only then, were repertoires sampled. Just a handful of AZD1222 recipients were seropositive at baseline.

Only in-frame clones appear in the TCRdb table, and some are missing; sequencing was by immunoSEQ multiplex PCR. The table includes about 140,000 clones, about 94% detected once. Trimming stripped 2 bases from V and 7 bases from J, with 11 bases between. Per germline, CDR1 MNHEY and CDR2 SVGAGI. The CDR3 has 14 amino acids. With respect to this clone: No antigen is known for it.

Second doses at about 4 or about 12 weeks were pooled. The rearrangement uses TRBV6-5 and TRBJ1-4; D is unresolved. This sequence originates from an adult who received the AZD1222 COVID-19 vaccine. This material consisted of peripheral blood, taken 28 days after the second AZD1222 dose. The CDR3 DNA follows: TGTGCCAGCAGTTACGGTCGGAGGTTTGAAAAACTGTTTTTT. This gives the protein CASSYGRRFEKLFF.